This TCR beta chain was obtained from a study of shared clonotypes between healthy human individuals. Overall study findings and caveats: Blood was the only sampled material, and tissue repertoires likely differ.

The CDR3 extends over 15 amino acids. Between the trimmed V and J ends, which lost 1 base and 4 bases, there was a span of 14 bases. Germline V gives CDR1 SGHRS, CDR2 YFSETQ. To note about this clone: Its target is not known.

Every unsorted PBMC PCR replicate was loaded with about 300 ng DNA, around 30,000 T cell genomes. In the study's own analysis: From ImmunoSEQ came sequences covering only the junction and carrying no quality scores, so filtering differed. The table came from immunoSEQ multiplex PCR; TCRdb's copy has only in-frame clones and leaves some out. V and J calls plus clone size are reproduced from that table; the DNA served to infer D and trimming. The data hold about 490,000 clones, with about 78% observed a single time. The chain has TRBV5-1 and TRBJ1-1; tentative D call: TRBD1 (6 bases). This receptor was identified in a woman between 40 and 55 years old in good health. Some clones in this sample may be carry-over from other donors' samples. Sequenced input: PBMCs. The CDR3 loop is CASSLRGRRGTEAFF. The CDR3 coding sequence is TGCGCCAGCAGCTTGCGGGGGCGCAGGGGCACTGAAGCTTTCTTT.